The 8 T cell receptor beta chains below come from one sample, sequenced in a study of radiation and T cells in renal cell carcinoma. Assay used: immunoSEQ multiplex PCR; TCRdb lists only in-frame clones, some missing. The sample lists 130,000 to 150,000 clones; around nine tenths were seen once. Time point meaning: blood 4 weeks post-SBRT, at nephrectomy. Sample treatment: 15 Gy SBRT to primary tumor, nephrectomy 4 weeks later. The input for sequencing was blood, taken from a patient whose treatment included radiotherapy and nephrectomy. These receptors originate from a woman in her fifties or sixties with renal cell carcinoma.

This clone is a singleton in its sample. This rearrangement joins TRBV5-6 to TRBJ2-7, with D possibly being TRBD2 (6 bases). CDR3 size: 15 residues. CDR1 is SGHDT, CDR2 YYEEEE, per germline. Between the trimmed V and J ends, which lost 4 bases and 3 bases, there was a span of 17 bases. CDR3 in amino acids: CASSPEGRGSYEQYF. CDR3 sequence (DNA): TGTGCCAGCAGCCCAGAAGGGCGGGGTAGCTACGAGCAGTACTTC.

The chain links TRBV6-5 to TRBJ1-3; D remains unclear. CDR1 is MNHEY, CDR2 SVGAGI, per germline. The V gene lost 2 bases and the J gene lost 0 bases, with 5 bases spanning the gap. The CDR3 has 14 amino acids. DNA of the CDR3: TGTGCCAGCAGTTACGTGAGCTCTGGAAACACCATATATTTT. Translated, it gives CASSYVSSGNTIYF.

The chain recombines TRBV15 with TRBJ2-3; the match to TRBD2 covers 16 bases. The trim removed 1 base at V and 4 bases at J, leaving 11 bases unmatched. The CDR3 covers 20 residues. Per germline, CDR1 LNHNV and CDR2 YYDKDF (reference sequence). The CDR3 reads CATSRGTPGLAGGPPDTQYF. CDR3 DNA: TGTGCCACCAGCAGAGGGACACCGGGACTAGCGGGAGGGCCCCCAGATACGCAGTATTTT.

The chain combines TRBV23-1 with TRBJ2-7; the match to TRBD1 covers 10 bases. Being an ORF, TRBV23-1 has a function that is uncertain. V was clipped by 10 bases and J by 3 bases; unmatched bases: 6. This CDR3 contains 13 residues. CDR3: CAIPTGGNYEQYF. CDR3 DNA: TGCGCCATTCCGACAGGGGGCAACTACGAGCAGTACTTC.

This clone occurred a few times. The chain couples TRBV28 to TRBJ2-3; D is unresolved. From germline, CDR1 is MDHEN and CDR2 SYDVKM. Trimming left V 7 bases short and J 3 bases short, with 11 bases between. The CDR3 loop spans 13 amino acids. The CDR3 spells CASTSLGTDTQYF. In nucleotides, the CDR3 is TGTGCCAGCACCTCCTTAGGGACAGATACGCAGTATTTT.

A single count supports this clone. This chain connects TRBV4-1 to TRBJ2-7; 7 bases line up with TRBD1. Germline V lookup: CDR1 MGHRA, CDR2 YSYEKL. V lost 2 bases to trimming and J lost 2 bases; unmatched junction nucleotides: 3. The CDR3 contains 14 residues. The CDR3 DNA sequence: TGCGCCAGCAGCCAAACCGGGACAGCCTACGAGCAGTACTTC. The encoded protein is CASSQTGTAYEQYF.

The CDR3 region is CASGPGRLKETQYF. Written as DNA, the CDR3 is TGTGCCAGCGGTCCGGGACGGCTAAAAGAGACCCAGTACTTC. The J gene is TRBJ2-5, the V gene TRBV2; D may match TRBD1 or TRBD2 (5 bases each). CDR1 is SNHLY and CDR2 is FYNNEI in the germline V gene. Trimming left V 8 bases short and J 3 bases short, with 16 bases between. This CDR3 is built from 14 residues.

The chain uses TRBV10-3 and TRBJ1-5; TRBD1 matches at 9 bases. V shed 10 bases, J shed 6 bases, and the junction held 13 bases outside the gene matches. The CDR3 spans 15 residues. Per the germline V gene, CDR1 is ENHRY and CDR2 is SYGVKD. In DNA form, the CDR3 reads TGTGCCACCAGCCCCGGACAGGGGAATGTTCAGCCCCAGCATTTT. This sequence encodes CATSPGQGNVQPQHF.